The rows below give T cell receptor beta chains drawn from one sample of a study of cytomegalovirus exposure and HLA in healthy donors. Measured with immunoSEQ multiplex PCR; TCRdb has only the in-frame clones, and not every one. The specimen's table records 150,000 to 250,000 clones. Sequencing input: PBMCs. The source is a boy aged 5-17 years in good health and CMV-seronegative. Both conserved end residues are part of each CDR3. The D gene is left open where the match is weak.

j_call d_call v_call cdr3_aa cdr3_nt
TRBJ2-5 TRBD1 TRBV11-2 CASSFATGGYRETQYF TGTGCCAGCAGCTTCGCGACAGGGGGCTATAGGGAGACCCAGTACTTC
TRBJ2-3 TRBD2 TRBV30 CAWYKGLAGIAFTDTQYF TGTGCCTGGTATAAAGGACTAGCGGGGATCGCTTTCACAGATACGCAGTATTTT
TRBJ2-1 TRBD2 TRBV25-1 CASSWTSERYNEQFF TGTGCCAGCTCGTGGACTAGCGAGAGGTACAATGAGCAGTTCTTC
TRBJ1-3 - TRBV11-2 CASSLVDPGDNGNTIYF TGTGCCAGCAGCTTAGTTGATCCAGGGGACAATGGAAACACCATATATTTT
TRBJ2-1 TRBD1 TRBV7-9 CASSLRDRTYNEQFF TGTGCCAGCAGCTTACGGGACAGAACCTACAATGAGCAGTTCTTC
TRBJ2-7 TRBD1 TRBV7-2 CASSFLSRGRVYEQYF TGTGCCAGCAGCTTTTTATCCAGGGGGCGCGTATACGAGCAGTACTTC
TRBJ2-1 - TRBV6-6 CASSYVPTYNEQFF TGTGCCAGCAGTTACGTTCCTACCTACAATGAGCAGTTCTTC
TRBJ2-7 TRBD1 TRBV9 CASSPQDRGPEQYF TGTGCCAGCAGCCCTCAAGACAGGGGGCCCGAGCAGTACTTC
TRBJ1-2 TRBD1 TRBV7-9 CASSLVEGQGSNGYTF TGTGCCAGCAGCTTAGTAGAGGGACAGGGATCCAATGGCTACACCTTC
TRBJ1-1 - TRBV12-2 CASRLPVPGQGDTEAFF TGTGCAAGTCGTCTACCTGTACCGGGACAGGGGGACACTGAAGCTTTCTTT
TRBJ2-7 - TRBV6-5 CASSQGSYEQYF TGTGCCAGTTCTCAGGGGTCCTACGAGCAGTACTTC
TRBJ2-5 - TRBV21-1 CASWRGLPKTQYF TGTGCCAGCTGGCGGGGACTCCCCAAGACCCAGTACTTC
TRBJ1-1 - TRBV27 CASSPRGSTEAFF TGTGCCAGCAGTCCCCGGGGGAGCACTGAAGCTTTCTTT
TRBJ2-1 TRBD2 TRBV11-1 CASREEYNEQFF TGTGCCAGCCGGGAGGAATACAATGAGCAGTTCTTC
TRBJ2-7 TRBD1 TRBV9 CASSVRDREYEQYF TGTGCCAGCAGCGTAAGGGACAGGGAATACGAGCAGTACTTC
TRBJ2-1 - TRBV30 CAWSLGDEQFF TGTGCCTGGAGCCTCGGGGATGAGCAGTTCTTC
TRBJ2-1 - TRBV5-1 CASSLLLGQTYNEQFF TGCGCCAGCAGCTTGCTCTTGGGGCAGACTTACAATGAGCAGTTCTTC
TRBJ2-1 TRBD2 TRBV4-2 CASSLRTSGGAGEQFF TGTGCCAGCAGCCTTCGGACTAGCGGGGGGGCTGGTGAGCAGTTCTTC
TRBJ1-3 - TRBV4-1 CASSQGQISGNTIYF TGCGCCAGCAGCCAAGGACAGATCTCTGGAAACACCATATATTTT
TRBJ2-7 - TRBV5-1 CASSSTGTSYEQYF TGCGCCAGCAGCTCGACAGGAACTTCCTACGAGCAGTACTTC
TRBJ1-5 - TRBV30 CAWSRGGQPQHF TGTGCCTGGAGCAGGGGAGGGCAGCCCCAGCATTTT
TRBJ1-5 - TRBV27 CASSLVAGMSNQPQHF TGTGCCAGCAGTTTGGTAGCAGGGATGAGCAATCAGCCCCAGCATTTT
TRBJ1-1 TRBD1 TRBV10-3 CAISESGGQFYLNTEAFF TGTGCCATCAGTGAGTCGGGGGGACAGTTTTATTTGAACACTGAAGCTTTCTTT
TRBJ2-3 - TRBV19 CASTRTASTDTQYF TGTGCCAGTACCAGGACAGCTAGCACAGATACGCAGTATTTT
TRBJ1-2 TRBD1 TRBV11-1 CASSSPAGQYNYGYTF TGTGCCAGCAGCTCACCTGCGGGACAGTACAACTATGGCTACACCTTC
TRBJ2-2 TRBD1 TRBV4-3 CASGQGQGGIGELFF TGCGCCAGCGGCCAGGGACAGGGCGGCATCGGGGAGCTGTTTTTT
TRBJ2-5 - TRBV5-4 CASSGVPQETQYF TGTGCCAGCTCGGGGGTCCCTCAAGAGACCCAGTACTTC
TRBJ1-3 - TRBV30 CAWSVPSGSGNTIYF TGTGCCTGGAGTGTACCCTCAGGCTCTGGAAACACCATATATTTT
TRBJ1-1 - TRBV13 CASEQMNTEAFF TGTGCCAGCGAACAAATGAACACTGAAGCTTTCTTT
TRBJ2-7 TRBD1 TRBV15 CATRTGQGVRYEQYF TGTGCCACCAGGACAGGACAGGGTGTAAGGTACGAGCAGTACTTC
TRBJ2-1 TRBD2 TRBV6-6 CASSRHTSDEQFF TGTGCCAGCAGCCGACATACTAGCGATGAGCAGTTCTTC
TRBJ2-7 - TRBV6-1 CASSDRDNSYEQYF TGTGCCAGCAGCGATCGGGACAACTCCTACGAGCAGTACTTC
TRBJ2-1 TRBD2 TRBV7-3 CASSLTKVAGGRQFF TGTGCCAGCAGCTTAACGAAGGTAGCGGGGGGCCGGCAGTTCTTC
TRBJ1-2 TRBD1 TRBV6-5 CASSSGLDRAGYTF TGTGCCAGCAGTTCCGGCCTCGACAGGGCCGGCTACACCTTC
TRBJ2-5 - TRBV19 CASSGAAVSEETQYF TGTGCCAGTAGTGGCGCCGCAGTCAGCGAAGAGACCCAGTACTTC
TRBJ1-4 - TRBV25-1 CASSDRGSEKLFF TGTGCCAGCAGTGACAGGGGCTCTGAAAAACTGTTTTTT
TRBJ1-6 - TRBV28 CASSPQVPTSPLHF TGTGCCAGCAGTCCCCAGGTCCCAACTTCACCCCTCCACTTT
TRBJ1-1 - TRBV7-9 CASSKTGTEAFF TGTGCCAGCAGTAAAACCGGGACAGAAGCTTTCTTT
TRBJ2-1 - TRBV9 CASSTNRRYNEQFF TGTGCCAGCAGCACCAACAGGAGATACAATGAGCAGTTCTTC
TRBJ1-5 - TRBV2 CASSEGGIGNQPQHF TGTGCCAGCAGTGAGGGAGGGATCGGCAATCAGCCCCAGCATTTT
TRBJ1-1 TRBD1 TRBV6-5 CASAQGAEAFF TGTGCCAGCGCACAGGGGGCTGAAGCTTTCTTT
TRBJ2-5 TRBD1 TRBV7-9 CASVPGTGETQYF TGTGCCAGCGTGCCTGGGACAGGGGAGACCCAGTACTTC
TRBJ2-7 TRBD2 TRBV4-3 CASSQVLAGGAYEQYF TGCGCCAGCAGCCAAGTACTAGCGGGGGGGGCCTACGAGCAGTACTTC
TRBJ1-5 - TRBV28 CASSVLGLQGQPQHF TGTGCCAGCAGTGTCCTCGGTCTGCAGGGTCAGCCCCAGCATTTT
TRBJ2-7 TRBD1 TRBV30 CAWRGTGFYEQYF TGTGCCTGGAGAGGGACAGGGTTCTACGAGCAGTACTTC
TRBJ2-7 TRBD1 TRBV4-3 CASSLGQGAREQYF TGCGCCAGCAGCCTTGGACAGGGGGCGAGGGAGCAGTACTTC
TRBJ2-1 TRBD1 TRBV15 CATSSGTGGHEQFF TGTGCCACCAGCAGCGGGACAGGGGGCCATGAGCAGTTCTTC
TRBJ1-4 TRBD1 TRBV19 CASRDSDEKLFF TGTGCCAGTCGGGACAGCGATGAAAAACTGTTTTTT
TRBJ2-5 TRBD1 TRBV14 CASAQGAGETQYF TGTGCCAGCGCACAGGGGGCGGGGGAGACCCAGTACTTC
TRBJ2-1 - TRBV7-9 CASSLDGINEQFF TGTGCCAGCAGCTTAGACGGTATCAATGAGCAGTTCTTC